This TCR beta chain originates from a study of T cell responses to AZD1222 COVID-19 vaccine. General study points: Nearly half of unique spike-specific TCRs reportedly avoided B.1.351 and B.1.1.7 mutated regions. Just a handful of AZD1222 recipients tested seropositive at baseline. Vaccination with two AZD1222 doses was followed by a rise in Spike-specific TCR breadth and depth. Possibly, clonal diversity was underestimated; donors were largely white British and included more females.

Per germline, CDR1 MNHEY and CDR2 SVGAGI. With 6 bases removed from V and 2 bases from J, the gap between germline ends came to 8 bases. The CDR3 totals 12 residues. Concerning this clone itself: Its antigen is currently unknown.

Only in-frame clones appear in the TCRdb table, and some are missing; sequencing was by immunoSEQ multiplex PCR. The sample carries about 140,000 clones, just under 95% recorded once. The gene calls are TRBV6-5 and TRBJ2-7; D is unclear. The material was peripheral blood, obtained on day 0 of AZD1222 vaccination. This clonotype was obtained from an adult in good health. CDR3 bases: TGTGCCAGCAGCGCCAAGACCTACGAGCAGTACTTC. It codes for CASSAKTYEQYF.